These 3 T cell receptor beta chains were sequenced from one sample in a study of CD8 T cells in ankylosing spondylitis (dated by TCRdb to 2016 to 2017). The method behind the library was 5' RACE. TCRdb shows the sequencer as Illumina HiSeq 2500. TCRdb itself trimmed the public reads at Q25 with fastp, ran MiXCR and retained productive beta chains. Each record represents a unique CDR3 protein, reported with the most common genes and DNA among its rows. The sample has around 130,000 distinct CDR3 sequences on record, 7% of them singletons. The ten biggest clones cover 9% to 15% of the sample. Sequenced input: blood, either unsorted or a sorted T cell fraction (not recorded which). Source of these receptors: a male donor with ankylosing spondylitis or in good health (not recorded which).

V gene TRBV20-1 combines with J gene TRBJ2-5, with 13 bases fitting TRBD2. The CDR3 spans 16 residues. Germline loops: CDR1 DFQATT, CDR2 SNEGSKA (reference sequence). V lost 4 bases and J lost 4; bases outside the gene matches: 9. CDR3: CSATVPGLAGRETQYF. The CDR3 DNA is TGCAGTGCTACCGTACCGGGACTAGCGGGGCGAGAGACCCAGTACTTC.

The chain is built from TRBV9 and TRBJ1-1; D not resolved. Germline V gene sequence: CDR1 SGDLS, CDR2 YYNGEE. Trimming took 4 bases from V and 5 from J, leaving 12 bases between them. The CDR3 sequence is 13 residues long. The chain's CDR3 is CASSPSLRTEAFF. CDR3 DNA sequence: TGTGCCAGCAGCCCGTCCCTCCGGACTGAAGCTTTCTTT. The variable domain in full, with the rest retrieved from reference TRBV9 and TRBJ1-1, is DSGVTQTPKHLITATGQRVTLRCSPRSGDLSVYWYQQSLDQGLQFLIQYYNGEERAKGNILERFSAQQFPDLHSELNLSSLELGDSALYFCASSPSLRTEAFFGQGTRLTVV.

The chain has TRBV20-1 and TRBJ2-5; no clear D gene. The germline gives CDR1 DFQATT, CDR2 SNEGSKA (reference sequence). The CDR3 sequence is 13 residues long. V shed 0 bases and J shed 5 bases, with 10 bases lying between them. CDR3 nucleotide sequence: TGCAGTGCTAGAGAAGTCTGGGTGGAGACCCAGTACTTC. Protein product: CSAREVWVETQYF.